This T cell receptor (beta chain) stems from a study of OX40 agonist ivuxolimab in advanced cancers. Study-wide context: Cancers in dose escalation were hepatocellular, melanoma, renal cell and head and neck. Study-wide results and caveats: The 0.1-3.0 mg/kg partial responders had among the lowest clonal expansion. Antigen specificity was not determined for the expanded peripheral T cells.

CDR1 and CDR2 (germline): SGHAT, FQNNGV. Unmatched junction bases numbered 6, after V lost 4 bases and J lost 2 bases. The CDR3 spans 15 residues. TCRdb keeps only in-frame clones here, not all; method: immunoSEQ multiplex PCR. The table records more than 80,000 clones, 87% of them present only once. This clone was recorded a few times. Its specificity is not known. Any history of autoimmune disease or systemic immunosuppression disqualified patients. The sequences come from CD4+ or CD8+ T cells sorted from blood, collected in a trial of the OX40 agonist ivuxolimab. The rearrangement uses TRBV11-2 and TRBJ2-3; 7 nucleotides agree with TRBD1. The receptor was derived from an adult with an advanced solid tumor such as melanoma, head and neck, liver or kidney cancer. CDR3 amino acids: CASSSGQVYTDTQYF. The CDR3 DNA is TGTGCCAGCAGCTCCGGACAGGTCTACACAGATACGCAGTATTTT.